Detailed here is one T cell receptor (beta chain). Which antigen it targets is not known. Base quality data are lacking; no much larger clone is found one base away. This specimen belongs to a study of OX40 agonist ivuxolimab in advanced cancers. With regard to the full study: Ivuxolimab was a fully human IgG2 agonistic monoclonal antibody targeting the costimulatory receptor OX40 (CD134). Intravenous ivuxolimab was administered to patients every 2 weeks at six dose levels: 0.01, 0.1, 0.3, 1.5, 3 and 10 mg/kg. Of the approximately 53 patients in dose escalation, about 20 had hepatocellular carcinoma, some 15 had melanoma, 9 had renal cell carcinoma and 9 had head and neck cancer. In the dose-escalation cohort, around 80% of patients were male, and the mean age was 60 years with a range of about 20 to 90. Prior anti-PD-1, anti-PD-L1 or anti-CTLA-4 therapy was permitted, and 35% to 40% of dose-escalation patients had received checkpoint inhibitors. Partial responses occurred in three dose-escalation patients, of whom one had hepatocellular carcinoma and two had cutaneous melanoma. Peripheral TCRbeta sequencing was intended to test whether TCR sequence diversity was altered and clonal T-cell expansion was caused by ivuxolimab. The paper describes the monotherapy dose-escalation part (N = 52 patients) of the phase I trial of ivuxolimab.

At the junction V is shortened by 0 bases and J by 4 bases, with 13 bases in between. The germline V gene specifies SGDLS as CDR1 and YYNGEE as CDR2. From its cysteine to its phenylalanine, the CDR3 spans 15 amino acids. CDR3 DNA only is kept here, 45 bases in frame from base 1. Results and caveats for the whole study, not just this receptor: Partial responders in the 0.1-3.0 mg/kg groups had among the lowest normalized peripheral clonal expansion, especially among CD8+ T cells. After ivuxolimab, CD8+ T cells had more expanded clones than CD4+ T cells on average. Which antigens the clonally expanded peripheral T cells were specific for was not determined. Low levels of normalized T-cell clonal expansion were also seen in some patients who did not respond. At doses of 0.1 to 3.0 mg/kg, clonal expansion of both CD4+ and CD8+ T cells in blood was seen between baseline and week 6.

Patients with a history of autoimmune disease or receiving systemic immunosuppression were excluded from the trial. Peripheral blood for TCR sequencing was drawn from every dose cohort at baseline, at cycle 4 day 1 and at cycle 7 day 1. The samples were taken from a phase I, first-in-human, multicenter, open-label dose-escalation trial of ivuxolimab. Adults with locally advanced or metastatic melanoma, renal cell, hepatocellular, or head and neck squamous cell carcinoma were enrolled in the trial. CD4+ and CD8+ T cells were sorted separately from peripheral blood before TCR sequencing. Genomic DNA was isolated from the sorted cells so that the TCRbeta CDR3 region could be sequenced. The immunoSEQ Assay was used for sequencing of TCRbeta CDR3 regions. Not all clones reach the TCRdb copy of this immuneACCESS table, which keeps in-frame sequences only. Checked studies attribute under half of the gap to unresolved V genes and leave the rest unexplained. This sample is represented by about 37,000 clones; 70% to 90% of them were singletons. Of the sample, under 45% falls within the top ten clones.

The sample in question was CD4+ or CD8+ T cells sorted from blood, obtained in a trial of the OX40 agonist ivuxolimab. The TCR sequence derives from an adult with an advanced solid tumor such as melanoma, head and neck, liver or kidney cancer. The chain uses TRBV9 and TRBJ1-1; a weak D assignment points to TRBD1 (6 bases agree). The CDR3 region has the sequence CASSVGAAGATEAFF. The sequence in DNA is TGTGCCAGCAGCGTAGGGGCCGCGGGGGCCACTGAAGCTTTCTTT. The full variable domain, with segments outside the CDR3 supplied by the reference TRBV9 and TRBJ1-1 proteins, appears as DSGVTQTPKHLITATGQRVTLRCSPRSGDLSVYWYQQSLDQGLQFLIQYYNGEERAKGNILERFSAQQFPDLHSELNLSSLELGDSALYFCASSVGAAGATEAFFGQGTRLTVV.